A single sample is the source of the 4 T cell receptor beta chains below, sequenced in a study of blood T cell repertoires in COVID-19. Some clones are missing from TCRdb's copy, which holds only in-frame ones; the method was immunoSEQ multiplex PCR. Here the sample spans fewer than 350,000 clones, about 86% being singletons. The sample comprised peripheral blood. Receptors originate from a woman aged 30 to 39 with COVID-19, enrolled during active disease.

The CDR3 DNA follows: TGTGCCAGCAGTTACTCCCCCGGGACATTTCCTTTCTTT. It yields the protein CASSYSPGTFPFF. The chain carries TRBV6-5 and TRBJ1-1, with D perhaps TRBD1 (6 bases). Trimming shortened V by 0 bases and J by 12 bases, and 14 bases separated the two germline ends. CDR1 MNHEY and CDR2 SVGAGI come from the germline V gene. The CDR3 runs 13 residues.

The chain is built from TRBV27 and TRBJ1-2, with D perhaps matching TRBD1 (5 bases). From germline, CDR1 is MNHEY and CDR2 SMNVEV (reference sequence). CDR3 length: 16 amino acids. Trimming removed 3 bases at V and 4 bases at J, with 18 bases between. CDR3 region: CASSFSSGLLSYGYTF. The CDR3, as DNA: TGTGCCAGCAGTTTCAGTTCAGGGTTGTTAAGCTATGGCTACACCTTC.

With regard to this clone: This sample also contains other DNA sequences that code for the same CDR3. V gene TRBV6-2 or TRBV6-3 combines with J gene TRBJ2-5; D unresolved. The CDR3 length is 12 residues. Trimming cost V 2 bases and J 5 bases, with 6 bases left between them. Germline assignment: CDR1 MNHEY and CDR2 SVGEGT. The CDR3 spells CASSYGRETQYF. For the CDR3, the DNA is TGTGCCAGCAGTTACGGCCGTGAGACCCAGTACTTC.

The chain has TRBV6-5 and TRBJ1-3; weak D call: TRBD1 (6 bases). V was shortened by 6 bases and J by 8 bases, with 14 bases between the two germline ends. The CDR3 runs to 13 residues. Germline V lookup: CDR1 MNHEY, CDR2 SVGAGI. CDR3 DNA: TGTGCCAGCAGCCGGACAGCCGGGGACACCATATATTTT. Its protein is CASSRTAGDTIYF.